These 3 T cell receptor beta chains were all obtained from the same sample, sequenced in a study of control samples from healthy donors and cancer patients (TCRdb year 2020). Library creation used the immunoSEQ multiplex PCR assay. The source is immuneACCESS, and TCRdb retained only in-frame sequences with V and J called. Part of the clones is not carried over; for the studies checked, unresolved V genes explain less than half of this, and the remainder is unexplained. The sample contains approximately 74,000 clones, around 93% of them found a single time. Approximately 2.5% of the sample lies in the top ten. Sequenced material: blood. The receptor source for this set is a woman in her 30s in good health.

Here the CDR3 DNA reads TGTGCCAGCAGCCAAGATCGGACAGGTGAGCAGTTCTTC. Translating gives CASSQDRTGEQFF. This chain connects TRBV14 to TRBJ2-1, with 7 bases identical to TRBD1. Per germline, CDR1 SGHDN and CDR2 FVKESK. This CDR3 is built from 13 residues. The junction had 2 bases not matched to a gene; V was cut back by 0 bases and J by 9 bases. The full variable domain, its missing parts supplied by reference TRBV14 and TRBJ2-1, is EAGVTQFPSHSVIEKGQTVTLRCDPISGHDNLYWYRRVMGKEIKFLLHFVKESKQDESGMPNNRFLAERTGGTYSTLKVQPAELEDSGVYFCASSQDRTGEQFFGPGTRLTVL.

The count of this clone is one. This chain connects TRBV10-2 to TRBJ2-2; D is perhaps TRBD2 (5 bases). The germline gives CDR1 WSHSY, CDR2 SAAADI. V dropped 4 bases and J dropped 5 bases, with 14 bases sitting between them. This CDR3 spans 15 amino acids. CDR3 DNA: TGCGCCAGCAGTGGGGCCCCCCGGGGTACCGGGGAGCTGTTTTTT. Translating it yields CASSGAPRGTGELFF.

The V gene is TRBV19, the J gene TRBJ2-3; D is unclear. From germline, CDR1 is LNHDA and CDR2 SQIVND (reference sequence). V shed 3 bases and J shed 4 bases, with 11 bases lying between them. This CDR3 is built from 14 residues. The CDR3 loop reads CASSISYSADTQYF. CDR3 in DNA: TGTGCCAGTAGTATCTCCTACTCGGCAGATACGCAGTATTTT. Using reference TRBV19 and TRBJ2-3 for the parts outside the CDR3, the full variable domain is DGGITQSPKYLFRKEGQNVTLSCEQNLNHDAMYWYRQDPGQGLRLIYYSQIVNDFQKGDIAEGYSVSREKKESFPLTVTSAQKNPTAFYLCASSISYSADTQYFGPGTRLTVL.